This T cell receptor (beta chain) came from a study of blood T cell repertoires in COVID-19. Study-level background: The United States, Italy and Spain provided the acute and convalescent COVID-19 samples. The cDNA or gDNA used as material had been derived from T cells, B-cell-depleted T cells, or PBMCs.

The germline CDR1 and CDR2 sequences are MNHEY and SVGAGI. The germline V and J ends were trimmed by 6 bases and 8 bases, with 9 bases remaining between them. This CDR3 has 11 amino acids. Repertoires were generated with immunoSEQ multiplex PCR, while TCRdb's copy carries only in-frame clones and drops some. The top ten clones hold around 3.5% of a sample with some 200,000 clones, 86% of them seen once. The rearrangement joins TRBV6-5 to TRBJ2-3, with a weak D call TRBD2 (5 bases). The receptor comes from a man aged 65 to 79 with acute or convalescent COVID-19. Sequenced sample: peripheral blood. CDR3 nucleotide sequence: TGTGCCAGCAGCCTCGGAGGTACGCAGTATTTT. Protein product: CASSLGGTQYF.